A single sample is the source of the 10 T cell receptor beta chains below, sequenced in a study of T cell responses to AZD1222 COVID-19 vaccine. Using immunoSEQ multiplex PCR, the repertoire was profiled, and TCRdb retains in-frame clones only, with some absent. The table has roughly 100,000 clones, 90% to 95% seen once. The starting material was peripheral blood, obtained on day 0 of AZD1222 vaccination. All receptors derive from an adult in good health.

This chain uses TRBV30 with TRBJ2-7, with D unclear. Germline V gene sequence: CDR1 GTSNPN, CDR2 SVGIG (reference sequence). The CDR3 is 13 residues long. Trimming left V 2 bases short and J 0 bases short, with 8 bases between. CDR3 coding DNA: TGTGCCTGGAGTAGGTCTGGCTCCTACGAGCAGTACTTC. Protein sequence: CAWSRSGSYEQYF.

The J gene is TRBJ1-2, the V gene TRBV7-3; 9 bases line up with TRBD1. The V gene end was trimmed by 5 bases and the J gene end by 5 bases; junction bases not matched to a gene: 12. The CDR3 sequence is 16 residues long. Germline values: CDR1 SGHTA, CDR2 FQGTGA. CDR3 coding DNA: TGTGCCAGCAGCCCTGAACCGGGACAGGGATTATATGGCTACACCTTC. Its protein product is CASSPEPGQGLYGYTF.

This rearrangement joins TRBV6-5 to TRBJ2-7; no definite D call. The CDR3 totals 11 residues. The germline V gene has CDR1 MNHEY and CDR2 SVGAGI. V shed 2 bases and J shed 7 bases, with 6 bases lying between them. CDR3 nucleotide sequence: TGTGCCAGCAGTTACAGGGTAGAGCAGTACTTC. It translates to CASSYRVEQYF.

The chain has TRBV15 and TRBJ1-2; 8 nucleotides match TRBD1. The germline V gene has CDR1 LNHNV and CDR2 YYDKDF (reference sequence). This CDR3 has 15 amino acids. V lost 3 bases and J lost 8; bases outside the gene matches: 11. Here the CDR3 reads CATSRPNLRTGGYTF. CDR3 nucleotide sequence: TGTGCCACCAGCAGGCCCAATCTTCGGACAGGGGGCTACACCTTC.

The chain has TRBV19 and TRBJ2-2; 9 positions agree with TRBD2. Germline V gene sequence: CDR1 LNHDA, CDR2 SQIVND (reference sequence). CDR3 length equals 14 residues. Losses at the gene ends were 7 bases for V and 3 bases for J; bases not matched to a gene: 3. CDR3 amino acids: CASKKREDTGELFF. DNA for the CDR3: TGTGCCAGTAAAAAGCGGGAGGACACCGGGGAGCTGTTTTTT.

This rearrangement joins TRBV18 to TRBJ2-1; weak D call: TRBD2 (5 bases). Germline V gives CDR1 KGHSH, CDR2 LQKENI. The V and J ends lost 3 bases and 2 bases respectively, with 14 bases between them. CDR3 length: 16 amino acids. CDR3 DNA sequence: TGTGCCAGCTCACCCGATGTGTCCGGGACCTACAATGAGCAGTTCTTC. Encoded protein: CASSPDVSGTYNEQFF.

This chain connects TRBV5-4 to TRBJ2-3, with 8 nucleotides matching TRBD2. The germline CDR1 and CDR2 sequences are SGHNT and YYREEE (reference sequence). This CDR3 has 15 amino acids. Losses at the gene ends were 0 bases for V and 6 bases for J; bases not matched to a gene: 6. CDR3 sequence: CASSLDPAGADTQYF. The CDR3 DNA is TGTGCCAGCAGCTTGGATCCAGCGGGAGCCGATACGCAGTATTTT. The full variable domain, its missing parts supplied by reference TRBV5-4 and TRBJ2-3, is ETGVTQSPTHLIKTRGQQVTLRCSSQSGHNTVSWYQQALGQGPQFIFQYYREEENGRGNFPPRFSGLQFPNYSSELNVNALELDDSALYLCASSLDPAGADTQYFGPGTRLTVL.

The genes are TRBV24-1 and TRBJ2-3; TRBD2 agrees at 8 bases. J lost 2 bases, V lost 4 bases, and 7 bases had no gene match. In germline, CDR1 is KGHDR, CDR2 SFDVKD. This CDR3 has 16 residues. Here the CDR3 reads CATSDPTSGYTDTQYF. CDR3 DNA sequence: TGTGCCACCAGTGACCCAACTAGCGGTTACACAGATACGCAGTATTTT.

The CDR3 spells CASRSTRPTDTQYF. The CDR3 DNA sequence: TGTGCCAGCAGGTCGACTAGGCCCACAGATACGCAGTATTTT. V and J are TRBV7-2 and TRBJ2-3; D perhaps matches TRBD2 (6 bases). The germline V and J ends were trimmed by 6 bases and 2 bases, with 12 bases remaining between them. The CDR3 consists of 14 residues. Germline V CDR1 and CDR2: SGHTA, FQGNSA.

As DNA, the CDR3 is TGTGCCAGCAGCCAAGGTCTCCCTTCGAGCACCGGGGAGCTGTTTTTT. Protein: CASSQGLPSSTGELFF. The chain uses TRBV3-1 (or the pseudogene TRBV3-2) and TRBJ2-2, with no clear D. The CDR3 contains 16 residues. Trimming left V 1 base short and J 4 bases short, with 13 bases between. The germline V gene has CDR1 LGHDT and CDR2 YNNKEL (reference sequence).